Listed here are 24 T cell receptor beta chains from one sample, sequenced in a study of blood T cell repertoires in COVID-19. The repertoire was sequenced with immunoSEQ multiplex PCR; TCRdb's copy has only in-frame clones and lacks some. This sample has approximately 120,000 clones, with around three quarters found just once. Sample: peripheral blood. These receptors all come from a human donor in a cohort sampled during active or convalescent COVID-19.

The V call is TRBV5-1, the J call TRBJ1-6; D gene unclear. Germline loops: CDR1 SGHRS, CDR2 YFSETQ. V was clipped by 3 bases and J by 0 bases, with 10 bases between them. The length of the CDR3 is 16 residues. CDR3 coding DNA: TGCGCCAGCAGCTCGCGAGGGAGCTCCTATAATTCACCCCTCCACTTT. Encoded protein: CASSSRGSSYNSPLHF.

J is TRBJ2-1 and V is TRBV2, with TRBD1 matching 8 bases. The CDR3 length is 15 residues. Trimming removed 5 bases from V and 6 bases from J; junction bases left unmatched: 9. Germline V gene data show CDR1 as SNHLY and CDR2 as FYNNEI. As DNA, the CDR3 is TGTGCCAGCAGTTTAAAGGGACAGGTTAGCAATGAGCAGTTCTTC. This encodes CASSLKGQVSNEQFF.

The chain links TRBV5-1 to TRBJ2-7; 12 positions agree with TRBD2. The V and J ends lost 0 bases and 5 bases, in that order; junction bases with no gene match: 6. The germline gives CDR1 SGHRS, CDR2 YFSETQ. CDR3 length equals 16 residues. Written as DNA, the CDR3 is TGCGCCAGCAGCTTGGCCTGGACTAGCGGGACGAACGAGCAGTACTTC. Amino acids: CASSLAWTSGTNEQYF.

This chain uses TRBV25-1 with TRBJ2-5; D is ambiguous. The CDR3 runs 14 residues. V dropped 0 bases and J dropped 7 bases, with 12 bases sitting between them. The germline gives CDR1 MGHDK, CDR2 SYGVNS. CDR3 in amino acids: CASSEYVQPRTQYF. CDR3 nucleotides: TGTGCCAGCAGTGAATATGTACAGCCCCGGACCCAGTACTTC. The full variable domain, in which reference TRBV25-1 and TRBJ2-5 provide the parts outside the CDR3, is EADIYQTPRYLVIGTGKKITLECSQTMGHDKMYWYQQDPGMELHLIHYSYGVNSTEKGDLSSESTVSRIRTEHFPLTLESARPSHTSQYLCASSEYVQPRTQYFGPGTRLLVL.

The chain is built from TRBV24-1 and TRBJ2-1; D uncertain. This CDR3 has 15 amino acids. Between the trimmed V and J ends, which lost 2 bases and 2 bases, there was a span of 9 bases. Germline V gives CDR1 KGHDR, CDR2 SFDVKD. CDR3 region: CATSDWSGAYNEQFF. CDR3 bases: TGTGCCACCAGTGATTGGTCGGGTGCCTACAATGAGCAGTTCTTC.

This chain connects TRBV5-1 to TRBJ1-4, with a possible D match to TRBD1 (6 bases). CDR1 is SGHRS and CDR2 is YFSETQ in the germline V gene. The CDR3 length is 13 residues. V was trimmed by 5 bases and J by 3 bases, leaving 8 bases between them. CDR3 in amino acids: CASRRGSNEKLFF. CDR3 in DNA: TGCGCCAGCAGGAGGGGGTCTAATGAAAAACTGTTTTTT.

This chain uses TRBV7-2 with TRBJ2-7; D gene unclear. Germline CDR1 and CDR2: SGHTA and FQGNSA. This CDR3 region has 13 residues. V was cut by 2 bases and J by 3 bases, with 8 bases left in between. CDR3 nucleotide sequence: TGTGCCAGCAGCTTACTACCTAGCTACGAGCAGTACTTC. Translated: CASSLLPSYEQYF. Combining the CDR3 with reference TRBV7-2 and TRBJ2-7 gives the whole variable domain GAGVSQSPSNKVTEKGKDVELRCDPISGHTALYWYRQSLGQGLEFLIYFQGNSAPDKSGLPSDRFSAERTGGSVSTLTIQRTQQEDSAVYLCASSLLPSYEQYFGPGTRLTVT.

The chain has TRBV6-6 and TRBJ2-4; D perhaps matches TRBD1 (5 bases). The CDR3 runs to 15 residues. Germline V CDR1 and CDR2: MNHNY, SVGAGI (reference sequence). V lost 6 bases and J lost 1, with 13 bases in between. The CDR3 bases are TGTGCCAGCAGCGACAGAGTTAGCGCCAAAAACATTCAGTACTTC. Amino acid sequence: CASSDRVSAKNIQYF.

This rearrangement joins TRBV6-2 or TRBV6-3 to TRBJ1-2, with 8 bases fitting TRBD1. Germline values: CDR1 MNHEY, CDR2 SVGEGT. CDR3 size: 14 residues. The ends lost 2 bases at V and 8 bases at J; junction bases unmatched: 7. As DNA, the CDR3 is TGTGCCAGCAGTTACGGCGCAGGGGGCGACGGCTACACCTTC. Residues: CASSYGAGGDGYTF.

This clone was seen more than once but under ten times. J is TRBJ1-6 and V is TRBV5-1; 9 nucleotides align to TRBD1. The CDR3 length is 18 residues. V gave up 1 base and J gave up 0 bases; unmatched junction bases: 5. Germline loops: CDR1 SGHRS, CDR2 YFSETQ. The CDR3 region is CASSLWGTGSSYNSPLHF. DNA for the CDR3: TGCGCCAGCAGCTTGTGGGGGACAGGGAGCTCCTATAATTCACCCCTCCACTTT.

This rearrangement joins TRBV6-2 or TRBV6-3 to TRBJ1-5; TRBD1 matches 7 bases. The CDR3 spans 15 residues. Germline values: CDR1 MNHEY, CDR2 SVGEGT. V was clipped by 0 bases and J by 7 bases; unmatched bases: 6. The chain's CDR3 is CASSYSSGGRQPQHF. CDR3 DNA: TGTGCCAGCAGTTACTCTTCAGGGGGACGACAGCCCCAGCATTTT.

The rearrangement joins TRBV24-1 to TRBJ2-1; TRBD2 matches 11 bases. CDR1 KGHDR and CDR2 SFDVKD come from the germline V gene. There are 14 residues in the CDR3. The trim removed 6 bases at V and 6 bases at J, leaving 3 bases unmatched. CDR3 sequence: CATSLAGGVNEQFF. CDR3 bases: TGTGCCACCAGTTTAGCGGGGGGGGTCAATGAGCAGTTCTTC.

CDR3 coding DNA: TGTGCCAGCAGCTTAGCCTTCCCCCGCTGGCGGGAGGGCCCCGATACGCAGTATTTT. Its translation: CASSLAFPRWREGPDTQYF. The chain recombines TRBV7-2 with TRBJ2-3, with 9 bases aligning to TRBD2. This CDR3 spans 19 amino acids. Germline V gene lookup returns CDR1 SGHTA and CDR2 FQGNSA. V shed 0 bases, J shed 6 bases, and the junction held 16 bases outside the gene matches.

The CDR3 nucleotides are TGTGCCAGTAGCCAGGAAGACAGGCTGAACACTGAAGCTTTCTTT. Amino acids: CASSQEDRLNTEAFF. The chain uses TRBV19 and TRBJ1-1, with a weak D call TRBD1 (6 bases). The CDR3 runs 15 residues. Germline V gene data show CDR1 as LNHDA and CDR2 as SQIVND (reference sequence). V dropped 6 bases and J dropped 0 bases, with 14 bases sitting between them.

Only a few counts were recorded for this clone. The chain uses TRBV18 and TRBJ2-1, with 13 nucleotides matching TRBD2. From germline, CDR1 is KGHSH and CDR2 LQKENI. Unmatched junction bases numbered 14, after V lost 4 bases and J lost 14 bases. The CDR3 loop spans 16 amino acids. CDR3 sequence reads: CASSHRGPGTSGAKFF. DNA for the CDR3: TGTGCCAGCTCACACCGCGGTCCCGGGACTAGCGGGGCAAAGTTCTTC.

This chain connects TRBV18 to TRBJ1-1; D gene uncertain. Germline values: CDR1 KGHSH, CDR2 LQKENI. CDR3 length: 13 residues. V shed 4 bases and J shed 8 bases, with 14 bases lying between them. The DNA of the CDR3 is TGTGCCAGCTCACAGGGAGAAGGGAGAGAAGCTTTCTTT. This encodes CASSQGEGREAFF.

The V gene is TRBV5-1, the J gene TRBJ1-2; possible D gene TRBD1, 5 bases. The germline V gene has CDR1 SGHRS and CDR2 YFSETQ. The CDR3 contains 16 residues. With 3 bases removed from V and 4 bases from J, the gap between germline ends came to 19 bases. This chain's CDR3 is CASSSLLGGVGYGYTF. The CDR3 DNA is TGCGCCAGCAGCTCCCTACTTGGGGGGGTCGGCTATGGCTACACCTTC.

J is TRBJ1-2 and V is TRBV7-2; 7 nucleotides agree with TRBD1. This CDR3 contains 13 residues. Trimming cost V 7 bases and J 5 bases; bases outside gene matches: 7. Germline V gene lookup returns CDR1 SGHTA and CDR2 FQGNSA. CDR3 in DNA: TGTGCCAGCAAGATGACAGGGAGGTATGGCTACACCTTC. Its protein is CASKMTGRYGYTF.

The rearrangement uses TRBV19 and TRBJ2-6; 8 nucleotides agree with TRBD1. V trimming: 5 bases; J trimming: 0 bases; junction bases outside the gene matches: 6. CDR1 and CDR2 from the germline V gene are LNHDA and SQIVND (reference sequence). CDR3 length equals 17 residues. The DNA of the CDR3 is TGTGCCAGTAGTGGGGGGACAGGAAGCTCTGGGGCCAACGTCCTGACTTTC. Translating it yields CASSGGTGSSGANVLTF.

This CDR3 reads CASSKRISTDTQYF. Written as DNA, the CDR3 is TGTGCCAGTAGTAAGCGGATTAGCACAGATACGCAGTATTTT. This sequence joins TRBV19 and TRBJ2-3; the D gene is possibly TRBD2 (5 bases). CDR3 length: 14 residues. Germline V gene lookup returns CDR1 LNHDA and CDR2 SQIVND (reference sequence). Deletions cut 4 bases from V and 0 bases from J, with 8 bases between.

The CDR3: CASSSSLLEQFF. The CDR3 coding sequence is TGTGCCAGCAGTTCCTCCCTCCTTGAGCAGTTCTTC. The genes are TRBV6-5 and TRBJ2-1; D is uncertain. The germline CDR1 and CDR2 sequences are MNHEY and SVGAGI. V lost 4 bases to trimming and J lost 9 bases, with 10 bases between them. CDR3 length: 12 amino acids.

The gene calls are TRBV5-1 and TRBJ1-1, with unresolved D. Germline lookup yields CDR1 SGHRS and CDR2 YFSETQ. There are 15 residues in the CDR3. Trimming pared 4 bases from V and 1 base from J, leaving 14 bases between. The CDR3 sequence is CASSQKQRSNTEAFF. DNA for the CDR3: TGCGCCAGCAGCCAAAAACAGCGGTCGAACACTGAAGCTTTCTTT. The variable domain in full, completed from reference TRBV5-1 and TRBJ1-1, reads KAGVTQTPRYLIKTRGQQVTLSCSPISGHRSVSWYQQTPGQGLQFLFEYFSETQRNKGNFPGRFSGRQFSNSRSEMNVSTLELGDSALYLCASSQKQRSNTEAFFGQGTRLTVV.

The sample holds a few counts of this clone. The chain is built from TRBV21-1 and TRBJ2-5; TRBD2 is the table's D call and was not checked against the DNA. TRBV21-1 counts as a pseudogene. The CDR3 runs 15 residues. The CDR3 DNA follows: TGTGCCAGCAGCAAAGAGGCGGGAGCAAAAGAGACCCAGTACTTC. Protein: CASSKEAGAKETQYF.

The chain carries TRBV7-6 and TRBJ1-1; D possibly corresponds to TRBD1 (6 bases). Trimming removed 0 bases at V and 5 bases at J, with 13 bases between. The CDR3 has 15 residues. From germline, CDR1 is SGHVS and CDR2 FNYEAQ. For the CDR3, the DNA is TGTGCCAGCAGCTTAGCGGGACACCTGTGGACTGAAGCTTTCTTT. This encodes CASSLAGHLWTEAFF. The variable domain in full, completed from reference TRBV7-6 and TRBJ1-1, reads GAGVSQSPRYKVTKRGQDVALRCDPISGHVSLYWYRQALGQGPEFLTYFNYEAQQDKSGLPNDRFSAERPEGSISTLTIQRTEQRDSAMYRCASSLAGHLWTEAFFGQGTRLTVV.